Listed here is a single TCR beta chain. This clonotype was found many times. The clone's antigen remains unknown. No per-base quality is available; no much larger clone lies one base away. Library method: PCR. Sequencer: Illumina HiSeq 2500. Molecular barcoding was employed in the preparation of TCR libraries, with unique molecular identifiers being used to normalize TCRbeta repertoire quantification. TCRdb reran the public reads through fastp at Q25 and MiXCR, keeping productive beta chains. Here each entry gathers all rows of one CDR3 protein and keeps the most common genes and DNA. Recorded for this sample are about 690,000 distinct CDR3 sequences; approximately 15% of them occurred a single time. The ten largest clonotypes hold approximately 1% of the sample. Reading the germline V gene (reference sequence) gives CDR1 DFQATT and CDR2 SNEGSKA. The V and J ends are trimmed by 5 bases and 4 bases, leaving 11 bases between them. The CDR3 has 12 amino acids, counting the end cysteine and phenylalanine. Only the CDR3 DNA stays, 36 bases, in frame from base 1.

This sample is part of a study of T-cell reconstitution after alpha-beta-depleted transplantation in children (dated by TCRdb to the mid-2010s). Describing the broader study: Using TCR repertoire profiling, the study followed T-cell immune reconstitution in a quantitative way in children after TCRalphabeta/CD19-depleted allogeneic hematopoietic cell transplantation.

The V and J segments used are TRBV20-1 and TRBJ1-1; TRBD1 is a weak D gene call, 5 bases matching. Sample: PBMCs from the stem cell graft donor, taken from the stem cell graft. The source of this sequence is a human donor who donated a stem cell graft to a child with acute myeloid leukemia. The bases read TGCAGTGCTTCCAGGGAGGGCACTGAAGCTTTCTTT. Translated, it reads CSASREGTEAFF.